Listed below are T cell receptor beta chains from one sample, sequenced in a study of blood T cell repertoires in COVID-19. Produced via immunoSEQ multiplex PCR; TCRdb's table is partial and in-frame only. The table lists around 240,000 clones, over 80% of them singletons. The sample consisted of PBMCs or T cells enriched from blood (not recorded which). The receptor set was obtained from a man aged 45-60 years who had been exposed to COVID-19. The CDR3 runs from the conserved cysteine through the conserved F or W. D genes are given only for firm matches. Part of the rows lack a size; the others show once, few, many or a class for expanded clones.

>TRBV7-9|TRBJ2-2|.|once
TGTGCCAGCAGCTTAGCTACAGGGACCTCGAACACCGGGGAGCTGTTTTTT
CASSLATGTSNTGELFF
>TRBV6-2/TRBV6-3|TRBJ1-2|.|.
TGTGCCAGCAGCCGCGTCGAGCGGCGGGGCTACACCTTC
CASSRVERRGYTF
>TRBV24-1|TRBJ2-5|TRBD1|.
TGTGCCACCAGTGATATACGGACAGGGTTCGGGAGAGAGACCCAGTACTTC
CATSDIRTGFGRETQYF
>TRBV28|TRBJ1-4|.|.
TGTGCCAGCAGTTTAACCCCGGACAGCTATGAAAAACTGTTTTTT
CASSLTPDSYEKLFF
>TRBV6-5|TRBJ1-1|.|.
TGTGCCAGCAGTTACTGGGGGGTGAACACTGAAGCTTTCTTT
CASSYWGVNTEAFF
>TRBV18|TRBJ2-1|.|.
TGTGCCAGCTCACCGAGACTCCTATCGGGGAATGAGCAGTTCTTC
CASSPRLLSGNEQFF
>TRBV30|TRBJ1-2|.|.
TGTGCCTGGAGTGGACCTGCAGGGAACTATGGCTACACCTTC
CAWSGPAGNYGYTF
>TRBV30|TRBJ2-1|TRBD2|once
TGTGCCTGGAGTCGCTCCCTAGCGGGAGTATACAATGAGCAGTTCTTC
CAWSRSLAGVYNEQFF
>TRBV5-1|TRBJ1-2|.|.
TGCGCCAGCAGCTTGAACGACGGGATCTATGGCTACACCTTC
CASSLNDGIYGYTF
>TRBV30|TRBJ2-7|TRBD2|.
TGTGCCTGGAGTGTGGGCGGGGGATCCTACGAGCAGTACTTC
CAWSVGGGSYEQYF
>TRBV2|TRBJ2-7|.|once
TGTGCCAGCAGTGAATTGAGTGAGCAGTACTTC
CASSELSEQYF
>TRBV2|TRBJ2-1|.|.
TGTGCCAGCAGTGAAGCGCGGGGGCGATACAATGAGCAGTTCTTC
CASSEARGRYNEQFF
>TRBV28|TRBJ2-7|.|.
TGTGCCAGCAGAGCCGCGGGACTGGAACTCTACGAGCAGTACTTC
CASRAAGLELYEQYF
>TRBV4-2|TRBJ1-6|TRBD1|.
TGTGCCAGCAGCCAAGAGGGACAGGGTACTTCACCCCTCCACTTT
CASSQEGQGTSPLHF
>TRBV11-2|TRBJ1-2|TRBD1|.
TGTGCCAGCAGCCCCGAGACAGGGTTCCGTAACTATGGCTACACCTTC
CASSPETGFRNYGYTF
>TRBV19|TRBJ1-1|.|.
TGTGCCAGTAGTACCGGACTTTACGGCGGAGCTTTCTTT
CASSTGLYGGAFF
>TRBV5-1|TRBJ1-1|.|.
TGCGCCAGCAGCTTGCAGGGGATGTCTGAAGCTTTCTTT
CASSLQGMSEAFF
>TRBV5-1|TRBJ1-1|TRBD1|.
TGCGCCAGCAGCCTCCTGACAGGGACCCCTGAAGCTTTCTTT
CASSLLTGTPEAFF
>TRBV29-1|TRBJ2-6|.|.
TGCAGCGTTGAAGATCGGTATCGGGAACCCGGGGCCAACGTCCTGACTTTC
CSVEDRYREPGANVLTF